This T cell receptor beta chain was found in a study of technical replicates of blood from a handful of donors. The table came from immunoSEQ multiplex PCR; TCRdb's copy has only in-frame clones and leaves some out. The table has 75,000 to 90,000 clones, about 96% seen once. The material sequenced was T cells isolated from PBMCs. This receptor was identified in a human donor in good health.

The CDR3 spells CASSRDRNQPQHF. The CDR3 DNA follows: TGTGCCAGCAGCAGGGATCGCAATCAGCCCCAGCATTTT. This chain links TRBV25-1 with TRBJ1-5, with a weak D call TRBD1 (5 bases). The CDR3 loop spans 13 amino acids. V was shortened by 6 bases and J by 2 bases, with 8 bases between the two germline ends. Per germline, CDR1 MGHDK and CDR2 SYGVNS.